These 19 T cell receptor beta chains share one sample of origin, sequenced in a study of cytomegalovirus exposure and HLA in healthy donors. With 60 Vbeta and 13 Jbeta primers, the PCR was carried out. Assay used: immunoSEQ multiplex PCR; TCRdb lists only in-frame clones, some missing. The sample contains about 83,000 clones, 65% to 80% of which appear only once. The sample taken for sequencing was PBMCs. The receptors come from a man aged 55 to 69 in good health and CMV-seronegative.

This clone came up a few times. The V call is TRBV5-4, the J call TRBJ1-2; TRBD1 matches at 9 bases. This CDR3 contains 15 residues. Germline values: CDR1 SGHNT, CDR2 YYREEE (reference sequence). Trimming cost V 4 bases and J 8 bases; bases outside gene matches: 12. The CDR3 region is CASSSRDRASGGYTF. CDR3 bases: TGTGCCAGCAGCAGCCGGGACAGGGCGTCGGGCGGCTACACCTTC.

The chain is built from TRBV30 and TRBJ2-3, with D possibly being TRBD2 (6 bases). Deletions cut 1 base from V and 4 bases from J, with 21 bases between. Germline loops: CDR1 GTSNPN, CDR2 SVGIG (reference sequence). The CDR3 covers 17 residues. CDR3 region: CAWSASEGPSLPDTQYF. In DNA form, the CDR3 reads TGTGCCTGGAGTGCCTCGGAGGGCCCAAGTTTGCCAGATACGCAGTATTTT. The whole variable domain, remainder taken from reference TRBV30 and TRBJ2-3, is SQTIHQWPATLVQPVGSPLSLECTVEGTSNPNLYWYRQAAGRGLQLLFYSVGIGQISSEVPQNLSASRPQDRQFILSSKKLLLSDSGFYLCAWSASEGPSLPDTQYFGPGTRLTVL.

The chain combines TRBV25-1 with TRBJ2-7; 8 nucleotides line up with TRBD1. Losses at the gene ends were 2 bases for V and 4 bases for J; bases not matched to a gene: 10. The CDR3 extends over 16 amino acids. Germline lookup yields CDR1 MGHDK and CDR2 SYGVNS. In DNA, the CDR3 is TGTGCCAGCAGTGAAGGTGGGACAGGCGCTCTTTACGAGCAGTACTTC. Its translation is CASSEGGTGALYEQYF.

The chain uses TRBV2 and TRBJ1-5; tentative D call: TRBD1 (5 bases). Germline assignment: CDR1 SNHLY and CDR2 FYNNEI. The CDR3 has 15 residues. With 3 bases removed from V and 0 bases from J, the gap between germline ends came to 9 bases. This chain's CDR3 is CASSEGQHSNQPQHF. CDR3 in DNA: TGTGCCAGCAGTGAGGGGCAGCATAGCAATCAGCCCCAGCATTTT.

The chain couples TRBV30 to TRBJ1-1; 8 nucleotides line up with TRBD1. Germline-derived CDR1 and CDR2 are GTSNPN and SVGIG (reference sequence). The CDR3 extends over 16 amino acids. Trimming cost V 4 bases and J 1 base; bases outside gene matches: 11. CDR3 nucleotides: TGTGCCTGGAAACGTCGGACAGGGAGGGAGAACACTGAAGCTTTCTTT. Its protein product is CAWKRRTGRENTEAFF.

The chain uses TRBV19 and TRBJ1-1; a possible D gene is TRBD1 (5 bases). V gave up 3 bases and J gave up 2 bases, with 13 bases separating them. CDR1 is LNHDA, CDR2 SQIVND, per germline (reference sequence). This CDR3 is 15 amino acids long. CDR3 coding DNA: TGTGCCAGTAGTATTGGGGCTGGGCCCAACACTGAAGCTTTCTTT. Amino acid sequence: CASSIGAGPNTEAFF. Variable domain in full (rest from reference TRBV19 and TRBJ1-1): DGGITQSPKYLFRKEGQNVTLSCEQNLNHDAMYWYRQDPGQGLRLIYYSQIVNDFQKGDIAEGYSVSREKKESFPLTVTSAQKNPTAFYLCASSIGAGPNTEAFFGQGTRLTVV.

CDR3 DNA: TGTGCCAGCAGCTTAGCGCCCCGAGGTACTGAAGCTTTCTTT. As protein: CASSLAPRGTEAFF. The chain recombines TRBV11-1 with TRBJ1-1; D not certain. V was pared by 0 bases and J by 5 bases, with 10 bases between. The CDR3 is 14 amino acids. CDR1 and CDR2 from the germline V gene are SGHAT and FQDESV (reference sequence).

This clone occurred a few times. Here the CDR3 reads CASSLGQTNEKLFF. CDR3 in DNA: TGCGCCAGCAGCTTGGGACAGACTAATGAAAAACTGTTTTTT. V and J are TRBV5-1 and TRBJ1-4; weak D call: TRBD1 (5 bases). The CDR3 totals 14 residues. V gave up 0 bases and J gave up 2 bases, with 5 bases separating them. The germline V gene has CDR1 SGHRS and CDR2 YFSETQ. Supplemented by reference TRBV5-1 and TRBJ1-4, the full variable domain reads KAGVTQTPRYLIKTRGQQVTLSCSPISGHRSVSWYQQTPGQGLQFLFEYFSETQRNKGNFPGRFSGRQFSNSRSEMNVSTLELGDSALYLCASSLGQTNEKLFFGSGTQLSVL.

A word on this clone: Germline and junction disagree at one end, which may indicate a read error. This chain joins TRBV7-7 and TRBJ2-5, with TRBD2 identical over 13 bases. The germline gives CDR1 SSHAT, CDR2 FNYEAQ (reference sequence). The CDR3 has 16 amino acids. This chain's CDR3 is CASSPGLAGEQETQYF. As DNA, the CDR3 is TGTGCTAGCAGCCCAGGACTAGCGGGGGAACAAGAGACCCAGTACTTC.

V and J are TRBV19 and TRBJ1-5; D is undetermined. V was pared by 3 bases and J by 2 bases, with 8 bases between. The germline CDR1 and CDR2 sequences are LNHDA and SQIVND (reference sequence). The CDR3 contains 14 residues. The CDR3 sequence is CASSIFPGNQPQHF. The CDR3 bases are TGTGCCAGTAGTATTTTCCCGGGCAATCAGCCCCAGCATTTT.

This chain links TRBV11-3 with TRBJ2-2; TRBD1 matches at 9 bases. J was trimmed by 4 bases and V by 4 bases; bases with no gene match: 4. CDR1 is SGHNT, CDR2 YENEEA, per germline. The CDR3 totals 15 residues. CDR3 in amino acids: CASSSTGGGTGELFF. In DNA form, the CDR3 reads TGTGCCAGCAGCTCGACAGGGGGTGGCACCGGGGAGCTGTTTTTT. Full variable domain (remainder filled in from reference TRBV11-3 and TRBJ2-2): EAGVVQSPRYKIIEKKQPVAFWCNPISGHNTLYWYLQNLGQGPELLIRYENEEAVDDSQLPKDRFSAERLKGVDSTLKIQPAELGDSAVYLCASSSTGGGTGELFFGEGSRLTVL.

The chain uses TRBV5-1 and TRBJ2-1, with a tentative D call TRBD1 (7 bases). Trimming cost V 5 bases and J 1 base, with 13 bases left between them. Germline CDR1 is SGHRS and CDR2 is YFSETQ. CDR3 size: 15 residues. The DNA for the CDR3 is TGCGCCAGCAGGCAGGGGGAGGTTTCCTACAATGAGCAGTTCTTC. This encodes CASRQGEVSYNEQFF.

In nucleotides, the CDR3 is TGTGCCAGCAGTTTATCGGGGCGGAGAGATACGCAGTATTTT. Its translation: CASSLSGRRDTQYF. The gene calls are TRBV27 and TRBJ2-3, with D perhaps TRBD1 (5 bases). Germline lookup yields CDR1 MNHEY and CDR2 SMNVEV (reference sequence). This CDR3 comprises 14 residues. Trimming removed 0 bases at V and 5 bases at J, with 9 bases between.

The genes are TRBV28 and TRBJ2-3, with 9 bases aligning to TRBD2. CDR3 length: 15 amino acids. V shed 3 bases and J 4 bases; nucleotides not matched to a gene: 5. Germline values: CDR1 MDHEN, CDR2 SYDVKM. DNA of the CDR3: TGTGCCAGCAGTTTGGGTGCTAGCGGGGCAGATACGCAGTATTTT. This translates into CASSLGASGADTQYF. Based on the CDR3 plus reference TRBV28 and TRBJ2-3, the full variable domain is DVKVTQSSRYLVKRTGEKVFLECVQDMDHENMFWYRQDPGLGLRLIYFSYDVKMKEKGDIPEGYSVSREKKERFSLILESASTNQTSMYLCASSLGASGADTQYFGPGTRLTVL.

The genes are TRBV9 and TRBJ2-2, with a weak D call TRBD1 (5 bases). This CDR3 has 17 residues. CDR1 and CDR2 from the germline V gene are SGDLS and YYNGEE. V was trimmed by 4 bases and J by 3 bases, leaving 19 bases between them. The CDR3, as DNA: TGTGCCAGCAGCATACCTAAAAGGACACGAGACACCGGGGAGCTGTTTTTT. Residues: CASSIPKRTRDTGELFF.

This clone has more than one count but fewer than ten. The chain is built from TRBV14 and TRBJ2-7, with TRBD1 matching 7 bases. The CDR3 consists of 14 residues. Germline CDR1 and CDR2: SGHDN and FVKESK. The ends lost 0 bases at V and 3 bases at J; junction bases unmatched: 2. CDR3 amino acids: CASSQERGLYEQYF. DNA of the CDR3: TGTGCCAGCAGCCAAGAGAGGGGGCTCTACGAGCAGTACTTC. Full variable domain (outside the CDR3, taken from reference TRBV14 and TRBJ2-7): EAGVTQFPSHSVIEKGQTVTLRCDPISGHDNLYWYRRVMGKEIKFLLHFVKESKQDESGMPNNRFLAERTGGTYSTLKVQPAELEDSGVYFCASSQERGLYEQYFGPGTRLTVT.

The CDR3 sequence is CATSRDRSGLYGYTF. The CDR3 coding sequence is TGTGCCACCAGCAGAGATAGATCAGGCCTCTACGGCTACACCTTC. The chain combines TRBV15 with TRBJ1-2; D ambiguous. CDR3 length: 15 amino acids. Germline V CDR1 and CDR2: LNHNV, YYDKDF (reference sequence). V was clipped by 0 bases and J by 8 bases, with 16 bases between them.

The V gene is TRBV10-3, the J gene TRBJ1-5, with D hard to call. Germline assignment: CDR1 ENHRY and CDR2 SYGVKD. The CDR3 length is 14 residues. V shed 4 bases and J shed 4 bases, with 11 bases lying between them. The CDR3 DNA reads TGTGCCATCAGTGTATTGGCTTCAAATCAGCCCCAGCATTTT. Translation gives CAISVLASNQPQHF.

This clone was observed a few times. This chain links TRBV5-1 with TRBJ2-3, with D perhaps matching TRBD1 (7 bases). The CDR3 has 15 amino acids. With 1 base removed from V and 3 bases from J, the gap between germline ends came to 12 bases. Germline-derived CDR1 and CDR2 are SGHRS and YFSETQ. In DNA form, the CDR3 reads TGCGCCAGCAGCTTGCTGCAGGGGGGTACAGATACGCAGTATTTT. This codes for CASSLLQGGTDTQYF.